The 23 T cell receptor beta chains below were found in one sample sequenced in a study of long-term antiretroviral therapy in people with HIV (dated by TCRdb to between 2021 and 2024). The immunoSEQ hsTCRB v3.0 assay was used at survey level resolution to sequence the TRB variable region. TCRdb obtained this table from immuneACCESS and retained in-frame rearrangements with V and J assigned. These tables miss some clones; where compared with another copy, unresolved V genes account for less than half of the shortfall, and the remainder is unexplained. The sample contains about 20,000 clones, roughly 88% of them found a single time. Of the sample, approximately 9.3% falls within the top ten clones. This sample comprised unsorted PBMCs, obtained 1.2 years after starting antiretroviral therapy. These receptor sequences come from a woman between 40 and 55 years old with HIV.

The V call is TRBV4-3, the J call TRBJ2-7; 8 bases are shared with TRBD1. Germline-derived CDR1 and CDR2 are LGHNA and YSLEER. The CDR3 runs 16 residues. The V gene end was trimmed by 0 bases and the J gene end by 2 bases; junction bases not matched to a gene: 6. In DNA form, the CDR3 reads TGCGCCAGCAGCCAAGACGCCCGACAGGGGACCTACGAGCAGTACTTC. Protein: CASSQDARQGTYEQYF.

The chain combines TRBV5-5 with TRBJ2-7; D is possibly TRBD1 or TRBD2 (5 bases each). This CDR3 is built from 15 residues. V was clipped by 4 bases and J by 3 bases, with 17 bases between them. Germline V gene sequence: CDR1 SGHKS, CDR2 YYEKEE (reference sequence). DNA for the CDR3: TGTGCCAGCAGCCAAGCGGCAGGGATGGGCTACGAGCAGTACTTC. Translated, it gives CASSQAAGMGYEQYF.

The CDR3 DNA is TGCGCCAGCAGCCTCTTACAGGGGACGCTCTACGAGCAGTACTTC. This encodes CASSLLQGTLYEQYF. The V call is TRBV4-1, the J call TRBJ2-7; TRBD1 aligns across 7 bases. This CDR3 has 15 residues. V dropped 4 bases and J dropped 3; count of bases not matched to a gene: 9. Germline loops: CDR1 MGHRA, CDR2 YSYEKL.

This clone was picked up one time. The genes are TRBV30 and TRBJ1-1; possibly TRBD1 for D (6 bases). The CDR3 is 11 residues long. Germline V lookup: CDR1 GTSNPN, CDR2 SVGIG (reference sequence). V dropped 4 bases and J dropped 6 bases, with 9 bases sitting between them. The CDR3 nucleotides read TGTGCCTGGATCCAGGGGCCTGAAGCTTTCTTT. Amino acids: CAWIQGPEAFF.

The genes are TRBV9 and TRBJ2-2; 13 nucleotides agree with TRBD2. Germline CDR1 reads SGDLS; CDR2 reads YYNGEE. CDR3 size: 19 residues. After removal of 2 bases from V and 3 bases from J, the junction contained 10 bases not matched to a gene. The CDR3, as DNA: TGTGCCAGCAGCGTTCTCGGACTAGCGGGAGAGCCCCACACCGGGGAGCTGTTTTTT. This translates into CASSVLGLAGEPHTGELFF.

The V call is TRBV6-6, the J call TRBJ2-7, with D possibly matching TRBD1 (5 bases). Looked up from germline, CDR1 is MNHNY and CDR2 is SVGAGI (reference sequence). The V end was cut by 2 bases, the J end by 5 bases, with 7 bases between. This CDR3 is built from 12 residues. CDR3 bases: TGTGCCAGCAGTTACCAGGGTAACGAGCAGTACTTC. It specifies CASSYQGNEQYF.

V and J are TRBV7-8 and TRBJ2-1, with D possibly TRBD2 on 6 matching bases. V lost 3 bases and J 3 bases, leaving 15 bases between the germline ends. The CDR3 has 16 amino acids. Germline CDR1 and CDR2: SGHVS and FQNEAQ. The DNA of the CDR3 is TGTGCCAGCAGCTTCCCAAGCGGGCTTAGCTACAATGAGCAGTTCTTC. Translated, it gives CASSFPSGLSYNEQFF.

The gene calls are TRBV6-1 and TRBJ1-4; D ambiguous. The germline V and J ends were trimmed by 2 bases and 10 bases, with 14 bases remaining between them. Germline loops: CDR1 MNHNS, CDR2 SASEGT. The CDR3 consists of 14 residues. CDR3 sequence: CASSEFRREVKLFF. The CDR3 DNA follows: TGTGCCAGCAGTGAATTTCGACGGGAGGTAAAACTGTTTTTT.

The chain is built from TRBV4-1 and TRBJ2-1, with D perhaps assigned TRBD1 or TRBD2 (7 bases each). V was clipped by 6 bases and J by 7 bases, with 16 bases between them. The CDR3 is made up of 14 amino acids. CDR1 and CDR2 from the germline V gene are MGHRA and YSYEKL. CDR3 in amino acids: CASSRGEGANEQFF. The DNA for the CDR3 is TGCGCCAGCAGTCGCGGGGAGGGGGCGAATGAGCAGTTCTTC.

The chain recombines TRBV19 with TRBJ2-1, with D perhaps matching TRBD2 (6 bases). The V gene lost 1 base and the J gene lost 8 bases, with 15 bases spanning the gap. The CDR3 has 15 amino acids. CDR1 is LNHDA, CDR2 SQIVND, per germline (reference sequence). The CDR3 sequence is CASSIVLARGDEQFF. The CDR3 nucleotides read TGTGCCAGTAGTATAGTACTAGCCCGAGGCGATGAGCAGTTCTTC.

J is TRBJ2-5 and V is TRBV6-5, with D perhaps matching TRBD2 (6 bases). The CDR3 loop spans 15 amino acids. The ends were cut back, 6 bases at V and 0 bases at J, with 14 bases in the middle. Germline CDR1 is MNHEY and CDR2 is SVGAGI. The CDR3 nucleotides are TGTGCCAGCAGCCCGCCGGGACTCAACCAAGAGACCCAGTACTTC. It codes for CASSPPGLNQETQYF.

This clone is medium-sized in the sample. V is TRBV4-3 and J is TRBJ1-5; D gene uncertain. This CDR3 is 15 amino acids long. Germline V gives CDR1 LGHNA, CDR2 YSLEER. V lost 0 bases and J 5 bases, leaving 11 bases between the germline ends. As DNA, the CDR3 is TGCGCCAGCAGCCAAGAATGGCTTAGTGATCAGCCCCAGCATTTT. Its translation is CASSQEWLSDQPQHF.

The rearrangement joins TRBV4-2 to TRBJ1-2, with 8 bases matching TRBD1. CDR3 length equals 15 residues. Germline V gene data show CDR1 as LGHNA and CDR2 as YNFKEQ. The junction had 6 bases not matched to a gene; V was cut back by 0 bases and J by 6 bases. In nucleotides, the CDR3 is TGTGCCAGCAGCCAAGAAGCAACAGGGGGAAATGGCTACACCTTC. Encoded protein: CASSQEATGGNGYTF.

The rearrangement uses TRBV4-3 and TRBJ2-2; D perhaps matches TRBD2 (5 bases). The CDR3 is 16 amino acids. The germline V gene has CDR1 LGHNA and CDR2 YSLEER. V gave up 0 bases and J gave up 0 bases, with 8 bases separating them. For the CDR3, the DNA is TGCGCCAGCAGCCAAGATTGGGGAGCGAACACCGGGGAGCTGTTTTTT. This sequence encodes CASSQDWGANTGELFF.

The V and J genes are TRBV5-6 and TRBJ2-7; the match to TRBD1 covers 7 bases. The germline CDR1 and CDR2 sequences are SGHDT and YYEEEE. V was clipped by 5 bases and J by 2 bases; unmatched bases: 7. There are 14 residues in the CDR3. CDR3 nucleotide sequence: TGTGCCAGCAGTTACCGGGACAGCCCCTACGAGCAGTACTTC. Translation: CASSYRDSPYEQYF.

The rearrangement links TRBV19 to TRBJ1-1; D is possibly TRBD1 (6 bases). From germline, CDR1 is LNHDA and CDR2 SQIVND (reference sequence). V lost 7 bases to trimming and J lost 0 bases, with 15 bases between them. The CDR3 runs to 15 residues. The CDR3 bases are TGTGCCAGTACCGTTGGGGGGGCCATGAACACTGAAGCTTTCTTT. It is translated as CASTVGGAMNTEAFF.

V usage is TRBV7-9 and J usage is TRBJ1-3, with D hard to call. With 3 bases removed from V and 0 bases from J, the gap between germline ends came to 3 bases. The V gene's germline CDR1 is SEHNR and CDR2 FQNEAQ (reference sequence). The CDR3 contains 13 residues. The CDR3 loop is CASSLFSGNTIYF. CDR3 bases: TGTGCCAGCAGCTTGTTCTCTGGAAACACCATATATTTT. Looking up the rest from reference TRBV7-9 and TRBJ1-3 gives the full variable domain: DTGVSQNPRHKITKRGQNVTFRCDPISEHNRLYWYRQTLGQGPEFLTYFQNEAQLEKSRLLSDRFSAERPKGSFSTLEIQRTEQGDSAMYLCASSLFSGNTIYFGEGSWLTVV.

The chain combines TRBV5-1 with TRBJ2-7; D is undetermined. Per the germline V gene, CDR1 is SGHRS and CDR2 is YFSETQ. The V end was cut by 3 bases, the J end by 2 bases, with 9 bases between. The length of the CDR3 is 13 residues. The CDR3 DNA reads TGCGCCAGCAGCTCGACTGCGACCTACGAGCAGTACTTC. Its translation is CASSSTATYEQYF.

The chain recombines TRBV7-9 with TRBJ2-3; TRBD2 is a possible D gene (6 bases). The germline gives CDR1 SEHNR, CDR2 FQNEAQ (reference sequence). CDR3 length: 15 amino acids. Trimming took off 1 base at V and 2 bases at J, with 10 bases between the two ends. Written as DNA, the CDR3 is TGTGCCAGCAGCTTAGGGGCGGGAAACACAGATACGCAGTATTTT. Encoded protein: CASSLGAGNTDTQYF.

V gene TRBV27 combines with J gene TRBJ1-1; D gene uncertain. The germline CDR1 and CDR2 sequences are MNHEY and SMNVEV (reference sequence). The germline V and J ends were trimmed by 1 base and 1 base, with 4 bases remaining between them. The CDR3 is made up of 13 amino acids. CDR3 residues: CASSLYTNTEAFF. The DNA of the CDR3 is TGTGCCAGCAGTTTATACACGAACACTGAAGCTTTCTTT.

This chain links TRBV14 with TRBJ2-5, with TRBD2 identical over 7 bases. Germline values: CDR1 SGHDN, CDR2 FVKESK. The CDR3 totals 15 residues. With 0 bases clipped from V and 11 bases from J, the junction kept 12 bases outside the gene matches. CDR3 residues: CASSQDRSAGERQYF. For the CDR3, the DNA is TGTGCCAGCAGCCAAGATAGGTCGGCGGGAGAAAGGCAGTACTTC.

V and J are TRBV5-4 and TRBJ2-1, with D unclear. Germline CDR1 is SGHNT and CDR2 is YYREEE (reference sequence). V lost 2 bases and J lost 0, with 9 bases in between. The CDR3 is 15 residues long. The CDR3 loop reads CASSFYRSSYNEQFF. The CDR3 DNA is TGTGCCAGCAGCTTTTACCGTAGCTCCTACAATGAGCAGTTCTTC.

This clone was detected a few times. The rearrangement uses TRBV29-1 and TRBJ2-2, with TRBD1 matching over 10 bases. CDR3 length: 16 residues. The germline CDR1 and CDR2 sequences are SQVTM and ANQGSEA. V lost 7 bases, J lost 0 bases, and 8 bases stayed unmatched. The CDR3 protein is CSAWDRGLSNTGELFF. The CDR3, as DNA: TGCAGCGCTTGGGACAGGGGTCTATCGAACACCGGGGAGCTGTTTTTT.